Presented here are 15 T cell receptor beta chains from one specimen sequenced in a study of cytomegalovirus exposure and HLA in healthy donors. The assay was immunoSEQ multiplex PCR, and TCRdb's table has in-frame clones only and misses some. The sample has around 300,000 clones; around 85% are singletons. Sequenced material: PBMCs. The receptors come from a woman under 30 in good health and CMV-seronegative.

The chain recombines TRBV25-1 with TRBJ2-7; 9 nucleotides agree with TRBD1. V trimming: 2 bases; J trimming: 2 bases; junction bases outside the gene matches: 1. Germline V lookup: CDR1 MGHDK, CDR2 SYGVNS. This CDR3 region has 14 residues. CDR3 bases: TGTGCCAGCAGTGAAACAGGGGGCCCCTACGAGCAGTACTTC. The encoded protein is CASSETGGPYEQYF.

The chain recombines TRBV5-4 with TRBJ1-2, with a tentative D call TRBD1 (5 bases). CDR1 and CDR2 from the germline V gene are SGHNT and YYREEE (reference sequence). CDR3 size: 12 residues. Trimming removed 4 bases from V and 4 bases from J, with 8 bases in between. The CDR3 nucleotides are TGTGCCAGCAGCCGCGACAGCTATGGCTACACCTTC. Its translation is CASSRDSYGYTF.

The chain recombines TRBV11-3 with TRBJ1-3; perhaps TRBD1 as D (5 bases). This CDR3 spans 11 amino acids. V gave up 6 bases and J gave up 9 bases, with 9 bases separating them. CDR1 is SGHNT and CDR2 is YENEEA in the germline V gene. CDR3 sequence reads: CASSQGSTIYF. The CDR3 coding sequence is TGTGCCAGCAGTCAGGGCTCCACCATATATTTT.

The chain couples TRBV4-1 to TRBJ2-5; 8 bases fit TRBD1. The CDR3 totals 18 residues. Germline CDR1 is MGHRA and CDR2 is YSYEKL. Trimming took 4 bases from V and 0 from J; bases not matched to a gene: 13. For the CDR3, the DNA is TGCGCCAGCAGCCCCTCCGGACAGGGCGGGGTGTACCAAGAGACCCAGTACTTC. It translates to CASSPSGQGGVYQETQYF.

This clone was counted between two and nine times. The chain has TRBV4-1 and TRBJ2-7; 9 positions agree with TRBD1. The germline V gene encodes CDR1 MGHRA and CDR2 YSYEKL. V lost 4 bases to trimming and J lost 2 bases; unmatched junction nucleotides: 6. This CDR3 spans 15 amino acids. The CDR3 DNA follows: TGCGCCAGCAGCCCCGCGGACAGGGGAACCTACGAGCAGTACTTC. As protein: CASSPADRGTYEQYF.

The genes are TRBV5-1 and TRBJ2-5; no clear D gene. Trimming took 4 bases from V and 5 from J, leaving 15 bases between them. CDR1 and CDR2 (germline): SGHRS, YFSETQ. This CDR3 contains 14 residues. The CDR3: CASSVAAREETQYF. The CDR3 DNA sequence: TGCGCCAGCAGCGTCGCGGCCCGTGAGGAGACCCAGTACTTC.

V gene TRBV5-6 combines with J gene TRBJ2-1; TRBD1 matches 8 bases. Losses at the gene ends were 2 bases for V and 5 bases for J; bases not matched to a gene: 6. This CDR3 is 15 amino acids long. Looked up from germline, CDR1 is SGHDT and CDR2 is YYEEEE. CDR3 loop: CASSFGQGADNEQFF. The CDR3 nucleotides read TGTGCCAGCAGCTTCGGACAGGGAGCCGACAATGAGCAGTTCTTC.

This clone was found once. The chain joins TRBV10-3 to TRBJ1-1; D call uncertain. Germline V gives CDR1 ENHRY, CDR2 SYGVKD. This CDR3 is built from 13 residues. V lost 7 bases, J lost 1 base, and 10 bases lay in between. The CDR3 coding sequence is TGTGCCATCAATGGGCAGCCGAACACTGAAGCTTTCTTT. This gives the protein CAINGQPNTEAFF.

This rearrangement joins TRBV30 to TRBJ2-2; 8 bases match TRBD1. CDR3 length: 14 residues. Germline lookup yields CDR1 GTSNPN and CDR2 SVGIG (reference sequence). The CDR3 loop reads CVGKKPTGAGELFF. For the CDR3, the DNA is TGTGTCGGGAAGAAACCGACAGGGGCCGGGGAGCTGTTTTTT. Together with reference TRBV30 and TRBJ2-2, the CDR3 gives the full variable domain: SQTIHQWPATLVQPVGSPLSLECTVEGTSNPNLYWYRQAAGRGLQLLFYSVGIGQISSEVPQNLSASRPQDRQFILSSKKLLLSDSGFYLCVGKKPTGAGELFFGEGSRLTVL.

The chain has TRBV5-4 and TRBJ1-5; TRBD1 aligns across 8 bases. V trimming: 0 bases; J trimming: 4 bases; junction bases outside the gene matches: 3. Germline lookup yields CDR1 SGHNT and CDR2 YYREEE (reference sequence). The CDR3 consists of 15 residues. The CDR3, as DNA: TGTGCCAGCAGCTTGGGCAGGGGGCTTAATCAGCCCCAGCATTTT. Protein: CASSLGRGLNQPQHF.

CDR3 loop: CASSLRYEQYF. In DNA, the CDR3 is TGTGCCAGCAGCCTGCGGTACGAGCAGTACTTC. The chain carries TRBV14 and TRBJ2-7; no clear D. This CDR3 has 11 residues. V was clipped by 4 bases and J by 4 bases, with 5 bases between them. Germline V lookup: CDR1 SGHDN, CDR2 FVKESK.

The chain links TRBV28 to TRBJ2-1, with 8 bases matching TRBD2. The CDR3 is 17 residues long. The V gene's germline CDR1 is MDHEN and CDR2 SYDVKM. Trimming at V came to 7 bases and at J to 1 base, leaving 12 bases not matched to a gene. For the CDR3, the DNA is TGTGCCAGCACTTTCCCCCTCGGGAGGGATTCCTACAATGAGCAGTTCTTC. This translates into CASTFPLGRDSYNEQFF.

The chain combines TRBV5-4 with TRBJ2-7; 7 bases align to TRBD2. The germline V gene has CDR1 SGHNT and CDR2 YYREEE (reference sequence). The junction had 1 base not matched to a gene; V was cut back by 0 bases and J by 4 bases. CDR3 size: 13 residues. CDR3 sequence: CASSLERGYEQYF. The DNA for the CDR3 is TGTGCCAGCAGCTTGGAGCGGGGATACGAGCAGTACTTC.

This chain uses TRBV30 with TRBJ1-3, with D possibly matching TRBD1 (6 bases). From germline, CDR1 is GTSNPN and CDR2 SVGIG (reference sequence). Between the trimmed V and J ends, which lost 3 bases and 0 bases, there was a span of 12 bases. The CDR3 runs to 15 residues. The CDR3 loop reads CAWRTGQNSGNTIYF. CDR3 nucleotides: TGTGCCTGGAGAACAGGACAGAACTCTGGAAACACCATATATTTT.

The chain links TRBV4-1 to TRBJ2-1; TRBD2 agrees at 9 bases. CDR1 and CDR2 from the germline V gene are MGHRA and YSYEKL. The V gene end was trimmed by 1 base and the J gene end by 6 bases; junction bases not matched to a gene: 7. CDR3 length: 16 amino acids. CDR3 in amino acids: CASSQVGLANRNEQFF. CDR3 nucleotides: TGCGCCAGCAGCCAAGTCGGACTAGCGAATCGCAATGAGCAGTTCTTC.